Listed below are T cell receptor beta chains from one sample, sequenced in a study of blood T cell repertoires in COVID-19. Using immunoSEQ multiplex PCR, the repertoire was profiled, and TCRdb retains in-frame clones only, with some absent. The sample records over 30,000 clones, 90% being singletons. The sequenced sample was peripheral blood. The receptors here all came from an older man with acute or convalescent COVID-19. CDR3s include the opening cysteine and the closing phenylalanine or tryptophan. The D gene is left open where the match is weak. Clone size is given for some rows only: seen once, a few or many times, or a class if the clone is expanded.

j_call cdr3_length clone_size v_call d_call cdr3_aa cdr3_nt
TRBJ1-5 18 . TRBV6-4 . CASSDSPMRDLSNQPQHF TGTGCCAGCAGTGACTCTCCTATGCGGGACCTCTCCAATCAGCCCCAGCATTTT
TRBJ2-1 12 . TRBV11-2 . CASSLKGEEQFF TGTGCCAGCAGCCTGAAGGGGGAGGAGCAGTTCTTC
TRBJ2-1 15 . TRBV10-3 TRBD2 CAISEEAGGNNEQFF TGTGCCATCAGTGAGGAAGCGGGGGGAAACAATGAGCAGTTCTTC
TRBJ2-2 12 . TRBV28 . CASQEGVGELFF TGTGCCAGCCAAGAGGGGGTCGGGGAGCTGTTTTTT
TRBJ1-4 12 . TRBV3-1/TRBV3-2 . CASSLPPGKLFF TGTGCCAGCAGCCTCCCCCCGGGAAAACTGTTTTTT
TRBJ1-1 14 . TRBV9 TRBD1 CASSARGLNTEAFF TGTGCCAGCAGCGCCAGGGGGCTAAACACTGAAGCTTTCTTT
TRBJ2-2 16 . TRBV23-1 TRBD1 CASSQSGQGFTGELFF TGCGCCAGCAGTCAATCCGGACAGGGGTTCACCGGGGAGCTGTTTTTT
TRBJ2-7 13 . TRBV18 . CASSVHSGYEQYF TGTGCCAGCTCAGTACACAGCGGCTACGAGCAGTACTTC
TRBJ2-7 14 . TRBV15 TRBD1 CATSRDGQAYEQYF TGTGCCACCAGCAGAGATGGACAGGCCTACGAGCAGTACTTC
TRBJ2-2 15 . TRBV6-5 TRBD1 CASSPQGANTGELFF TGTGCCAGCAGTCCACAGGGGGCGAACACCGGGGAGCTGTTTTTT
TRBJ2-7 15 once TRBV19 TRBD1 CASSLDRGPSYEQYF TGTGCCAGTAGTTTGGACAGGGGGCCCTCCTACGAGCAGTACTTC
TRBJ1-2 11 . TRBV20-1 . CSARSGYGYTF TGCAGTGCTAGATCAGGCTATGGCTACACCTTC
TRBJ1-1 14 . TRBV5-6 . CASSLYPGETEAFF TGTGCCAGCAGCTTATACCCAGGGGAGACTGAAGCTTTCTTT
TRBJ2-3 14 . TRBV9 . CASSVVTGADTQYF TGTGCCAGCAGCGTAGTAACTGGTGCAGATACGCAGTATTTT
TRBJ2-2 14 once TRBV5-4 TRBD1 CASSQTGETGELFF TGTGCCAGCAGCCAAACAGGGGAGACCGGGGAGCTGTTTTTT
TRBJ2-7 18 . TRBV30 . CAWSRMRGTMRNPTEQYF TGTGCCTGGAGTCGAATGAGGGGGACTATGAGGAATCCGACCGAGCAGTACTTC
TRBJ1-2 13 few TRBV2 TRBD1 CASSAQGTYGYTF TGTGCCAGCAGCGCACAGGGGACCTATGGCTACACCTTC
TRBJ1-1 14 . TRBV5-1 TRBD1 CASSLEGANTEAFF TGCGCCAGCAGCTTGGAGGGGGCAAACACTGAAGCTTTCTTT
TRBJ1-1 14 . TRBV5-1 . CASSLATGVTEAFF TGCGCCAGCAGCTTAGCCACCGGGGTCACTGAAGCTTTCTTT
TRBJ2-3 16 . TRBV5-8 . CASSLGQFSSTDTQYF TGTGCCAGCAGCTTGGGACAATTCTCTAGCACAGATACGCAGTATTTT
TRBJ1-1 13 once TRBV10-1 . CASSPRGSTEAFF TGCGCCAGCAGTCCAAGGGGTTCCACTGAAGCTTTCTTT
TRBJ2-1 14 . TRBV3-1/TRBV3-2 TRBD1 CASRGTTGDDEQFF TGTGCCAGCAGAGGAACGACAGGGGACGATGAGCAGTTCTTC
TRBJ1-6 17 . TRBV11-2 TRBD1 CASSLGPGTGFNSPLHF TGTGCCAGCAGCTTGGGCCCCGGGACAGGGTTCAATTCACCCCTCCACTTT
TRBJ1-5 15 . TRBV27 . CASSPRATSNQPQHF TGTGCCAGCAGTCCGCGGGCCACATCGAACCAGCCCCAGCATTTT
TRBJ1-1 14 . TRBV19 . CASSLREVRTEAFF TGTGCCAGTAGTCTTCGGGAGGTGAGAACTGAAGCTTTCTTT
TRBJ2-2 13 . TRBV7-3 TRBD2 CASSLNREGKLFF TGTGCCAGCAGCTTAAATAGGGAGGGAAAGCTGTTTTTT
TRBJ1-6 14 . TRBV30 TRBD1 CAWLLDRGGSPLHF TGTGCCTGGCTACTGGACAGGGGAGGCTCACCCCTCCACTTT
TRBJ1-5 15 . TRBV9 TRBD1 CASSLGDRGNQPQHF TGTGCCAGCAGCTTAGGGGACAGGGGCAATCAGCCCCAGCATTTT
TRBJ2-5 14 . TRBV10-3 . CAISADKSQETQYF TGTGCCATCAGTGCCGACAAGAGCCAAGAGACCCAGTACTTC
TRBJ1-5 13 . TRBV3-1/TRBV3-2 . CASSQDPRRPQHF TGTGCCAGCAGCCAAGATCCGCGCCGGCCCCAGCATTTT
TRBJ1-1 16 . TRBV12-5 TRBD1 CASGYTTGAGTTEAFF TGTGCTAGTGGTTACACAACAGGGGCGGGGACAACTGAAGCTTTCTTT
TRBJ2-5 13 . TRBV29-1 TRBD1 CSVTDRGGETQYF TGCAGCGTTACAGACAGGGGAGGAGAGACCCAGTACTTC
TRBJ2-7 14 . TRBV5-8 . CASSFSPVTYEQYF TGTGCCAGCAGCTTTAGTCCGGTGACCTACGAGCAGTACTTC
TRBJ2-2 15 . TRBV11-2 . CASSSGQVNTGELFF TGTGCCAGCAGCTCAGGGCAGGTGAACACCGGGGAGCTGTTTTTT
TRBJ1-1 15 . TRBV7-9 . CASSLGTPVMAEAFF TGTGCCAGCAGCTTAGGGACACCGGTAATGGCTGAAGCTTTCTTT
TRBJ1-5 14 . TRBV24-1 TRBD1 CATRDTGGPQPQHF TGTGCCACCAGAGACACAGGGGGCCCTCAGCCCCAGCATTTT